These 25 T cell receptor beta chains originate from one sample sequenced in a study of shared clonotypes between healthy human individuals. Repertoires were generated with immunoSEQ multiplex PCR, while TCRdb's copy carries only in-frame clones and drops some. Of some 1.5 million clones listed, 95% to 97% are singletons. Sequencing was performed on naive CD4+ T cells sorted from blood. The subset was: CD45RA+ positively selected. All receptors derive from a man aged 30-40 years in good health.

The chain joins TRBV6-1 to TRBJ2-1, with D tentatively TRBD1 (5 bases). The V gene's germline CDR1 is MNHNS and CDR2 SASEGT. V was shortened by 1 base and J by 7 bases, with 11 bases between the two germline ends. This CDR3 contains 14 residues. CDR3 protein: CASSEGSRDNEQFF. CDR3 coding DNA: TGTGCCAGCAGTGAAGGGTCCAGGGATAATGAGCAGTTCTTC.

The genes are TRBV5-1 and TRBJ2-7; 8 bases line up with TRBD2. This CDR3 has 16 residues. With V trimmed by 1 base and J by 5 bases, 11 bases remained unmatched. Germline values: CDR1 SGHRS, CDR2 YFSETQ. DNA of the CDR3: TGCGCCAGCAGCTTGCTCGTTAGCGGGACGGTCGACGAGCAGTACTTC. It encodes CASSLLVSGTVDEQYF.

The chain is built from TRBV5-8 and TRBJ1-3; D is possibly TRBD1 (5 bases). V was cut by 1 base and J by 0 bases, with 8 bases left in between. This CDR3 comprises 15 residues. Germline CDR1 SGHTS, CDR2 YDEGEE. The CDR3 reads CASSLWGSSGNTIYF. CDR3 DNA: TGTGCCAGCAGCTTGTGGGGCAGCTCTGGAAACACCATATATTTT.

The chain recombines TRBV9 with TRBJ2-7; 11 positions match TRBD2. The CDR3 extends over 15 amino acids. From germline, CDR1 is SGDLS and CDR2 YYNGEE. V was clipped by 0 bases and J by 5 bases; unmatched bases: 4. The CDR3 reads CASSVVAGGAHEQYF. Here the CDR3 DNA reads TGTGCCAGCAGCGTAGTAGCGGGAGGGGCACACGAGCAGTACTTC.

CDR3: CASGAGGPYEQYF. As DNA, the CDR3 is TGTGCCAGCGGAGCGGGAGGGCCCTACGAGCAGTACTTC. V gene TRBV28 combines with J gene TRBJ2-7; TRBD2 aligns across 10 bases. CDR1 and CDR2 (germline): MDHEN, SYDVKM. V lost 8 bases and J lost 2; bases outside the gene matches: 3. The CDR3 loop spans 13 amino acids.

The chain uses TRBV7-7 and TRBJ2-7; 9 bases fit TRBD1. The junction had 6 bases not matched to a gene; V was cut back by 2 bases and J by 7 bases. This CDR3 region has 14 residues. Looked up from germline, CDR1 is SSHAT and CDR2 is FNYEAQ (reference sequence). The CDR3 sequence: CASSLSSGTGEQYF. For the CDR3, the DNA is TGTGCCAGCAGCTTATCGTCCGGGACAGGGGAGCAGTACTTC.

This chain connects TRBV2 to TRBJ2-1; 13 bases agree with TRBD2. Germline assignment: CDR1 SNHLY and CDR2 FYNNEI. V lost 7 bases, J lost 10 bases, and 7 bases stayed unmatched. The CDR3 has 14 residues. DNA for the CDR3: TGTGCCAGCAACATAGTACTAGCGGGAGGGGAGCAGTTCTTC. Amino acid sequence: CASNIVLAGGEQFF.

The CDR3 DNA is TGTGCCAGCAGCGCCTTAAGGGGGGGAAAAGAGACCCAGTACTTC. It is translated as CASSALRGGKETQYF. This rearrangement joins TRBV9 to TRBJ2-5; weak D call: TRBD2 (7 bases). The germline gives CDR1 SGDLS, CDR2 YYNGEE. Trimming stripped 3 bases from V and 3 bases from J, with 15 bases between. The CDR3 has 15 residues.

The chain links TRBV9 to TRBJ2-2; D call uncertain. Trimming pared 0 bases from V and 5 bases from J, leaving 11 bases between. Germline V gene lookup returns CDR1 SGDLS and CDR2 YYNGEE. CDR3 size: 15 residues. CDR3 in amino acids: CASSVEWGSTGELFF. CDR3 DNA: TGTGCCAGCAGCGTAGAATGGGGTTCTACCGGGGAGCTGTTTTTT. The full variable domain, in which reference TRBV9 and TRBJ2-2 provide the parts outside the CDR3, is DSGVTQTPKHLITATGQRVTLRCSPRSGDLSVYWYQQSLDQGLQFLIQYYNGEERAKGNILERFSAQQFPDLHSELNLSSLELGDSALYFCASSVEWGSTGELFFGEGSRLTVL.

As for this clone: Other DNA variants within this sample encode the same CDR3. The V call is TRBV7-9, the J call TRBJ2-7; D is ambiguous. Per germline, CDR1 SEHNR and CDR2 FQNEAQ (reference sequence). The CDR3 extends over 14 amino acids. V lost 3 bases to trimming and J lost 1 base, with 10 bases between them. CDR3 sequence (DNA): TGTGCCAGCAGCTTGGAAGGGTTGTCCTACGAGCAGTACTTC. This gives the protein CASSLEGLSYEQYF.

V gene TRBV6-4 combines with J gene TRBJ2-1, with D perhaps TRBD1 (5 bases). V lost 6 bases and J lost 6, with 15 bases in between. Germline lookup yields CDR1 MRHNA and CDR2 SNTAGT. The CDR3 extends over 14 amino acids. Here the CDR3 DNA reads TGTGCCAGCAGCCCTCACGTAGGGGTCAATGAGCAGTTCTTC. Translating it yields CASSPHVGVNEQFF.

The chain couples TRBV11-3 to TRBJ2-7; D is tentatively TRBD1 or TRBD2 (5 bases each). From germline, CDR1 is SGHNT and CDR2 YENEEA. V was shortened by 3 bases and J by 3 bases, with 12 bases between the two germline ends. The CDR3 loop spans 14 amino acids. Here the CDR3 reads CASSFGFGGYEQYF. As DNA, the CDR3 is TGTGCCAGCAGCTTCGGCTTTGGGGGCTACGAGCAGTACTTC.

This clone came up once. V and J are TRBV2 and TRBJ1-5; possibly TRBD1 for D (5 bases). V shed 6 bases and J shed 7 bases, with 19 bases lying between them. Looked up from germline, CDR1 is SNHLY and CDR2 is FYNNEI. This CDR3 region has 15 residues. CDR3 coding DNA: TGTGCCAGCAGAGGCTCCCAGGGTCTGGAGCAGCCCCAGCATTTT. Its protein product is CASRGSQGLEQPQHF.

The chain uses TRBV19 and TRBJ2-7, with a tentative D call TRBD1 (6 bases). V gave up 3 bases and J gave up 3 bases, with 27 bases separating them. Germline CDR1 reads LNHDA; CDR2 reads SQIVND (reference sequence). This CDR3 has 19 residues. The CDR3 DNA reads as TGTGCCAGTAGTATCGACAACCACCCCAGGGGCCTCCCCTTCTACGAGCAGTACTTC. Protein: CASSIDNHPRGLPFYEQYF.

This sequence joins TRBV29-1 and TRBJ2-7; 8 bases align to TRBD2. Germline CDR1 and CDR2: SQVTM and ANQGSEA. CDR3 length: 13 amino acids. V gave up 4 bases and J gave up 6 bases; unmatched junction bases: 8. The CDR3 protein is CSVGARTSREQYF. In DNA form, the CDR3 reads TGCAGCGTTGGAGCTAGGACTAGCCGCGAGCAGTACTTC.

The chain recombines TRBV7-9 with TRBJ1-1, with 9 nucleotides matching TRBD1. V was pared by 6 bases and J by 6 bases, with 11 bases of the junction left unmatched. The V gene's germline CDR1 is SEHNR and CDR2 FQNEAQ (reference sequence). The CDR3 extends over 15 amino acids. The CDR3 sequence: CASSFTGGVNAEAFF. For the CDR3, the DNA is TGTGCCAGCAGTTTCACAGGGGGCGTCAACGCTGAAGCTTTCTTT.

This chain uses TRBV10-3 with TRBJ1-1, with TRBD1 matching 9 bases. This CDR3 is 12 amino acids long. After removal of 10 bases from V and 4 bases from J, the junction contained 4 bases not matched to a gene. CDR1 ENHRY and CDR2 SYGVKD come from the germline V gene. CDR3 sequence: CATGTGSTEAFF. DNA of the CDR3: TGTGCCACTGGGACAGGGAGCACTGAAGCTTTCTTT.

CDR3 DNA: TGTGCCAGCAGCTTAATGGGCACAGATACGCAGTATTTT. Translating it yields CASSLMGTDTQYF. The gene calls are TRBV7-3 and TRBJ2-3, with unresolved D. This CDR3 comprises 13 residues. V lost 1 base to trimming and J lost 1 base, with 3 bases between them. Per the germline V gene, CDR1 is SGHTA and CDR2 is FQGTGA.

With regard to this clone: In the same sample, other DNA sequences code for this CDR3. This rearrangement joins TRBV5-1 to TRBJ2-5; the match to TRBD1 covers 11 bases. CDR1 and CDR2 from the germline V gene are SGHRS and YFSETQ. Losses at the gene ends were 4 bases for V and 2 bases for J; bases not matched to a gene: 1. The CDR3 is made up of 14 amino acids. The CDR3 protein is CASSRDRGQETQYF. CDR3 in DNA: TGCGCCAGCAGCCGGGACAGGGGGCAAGAGACCCAGTACTTC. Complete variable domain (other parts from reference TRBV5-1 and TRBJ2-5): KAGVTQTPRYLIKTRGQQVTLSCSPISGHRSVSWYQQTPGQGLQFLFEYFSETQRNKGNFPGRFSGRQFSNSRSEMNVSTLELGDSALYLCASSRDRGQETQYFGPGTRLLVL.

J is TRBJ1-3 and V is TRBV29-1; D gene unclear. The CDR3 contains 14 residues. Deletions cut 4 bases from V and 3 bases from J, with 13 bases between. Germline CDR1 and CDR2: SQVTM and ANQGSEA. CDR3 amino acids: CSVVGSSSGNTIYF. The CDR3, as DNA: TGCAGCGTTGTTGGGTCCTCGAGTGGAAACACCATATATTTT.

The CDR3 sequence: CASKTPSSYNEQFF. CDR3 in DNA: TGTGCCAGCAAGACTCCTAGCTCCTACAATGAGCAGTTCTTC. The rearrangement uses TRBV6-4 and TRBJ2-1, with D uncertain. V was trimmed by 7 bases and J by 0 bases, leaving 10 bases between them. The germline CDR1 and CDR2 sequences are MRHNA and SNTAGT. The CDR3 loop spans 14 amino acids.

Remarks on this clone: Other nucleotide sequences from this sample produce the same CDR3. CDR3 protein: CASSLAQLDYEQYF. As DNA, the CDR3 is TGTGCCAGCAGCTTAGCACAGCTGGACTACGAGCAGTACTTC. This chain connects TRBV7-9 to TRBJ2-7; D uncertain. The germline gives CDR1 SEHNR, CDR2 FQNEAQ (reference sequence). The V gene lost 0 bases and the J gene lost 3 bases, with 9 bases spanning the gap. This CDR3 spans 14 amino acids.

The chain has TRBV29-1 and TRBJ2-3, with a possible D match to TRBD2 (6 bases). This CDR3 region has 13 residues. V was cut by 4 bases and J by 3 bases, with 11 bases left in between. The germline gives CDR1 SQVTM, CDR2 ANQGSEA. The DNA of the CDR3 is TGCAGCGTTGTGGCGGGGAGGACAGATACGCAGTATTTT. It yields the protein CSVVAGRTDTQYF.

The chain recombines TRBV21-1 with TRBJ2-7. TRBV21-1 corresponds to a pseudogene. CDR3 size: 14 residues. CDR3 amino acids: CASSKIRRFHEQYF. The CDR3 DNA reads as TGTGCCAGCAGCAAAATTCGACGGTTCCACGAGCAGTACTTC.

Turning to this clone: This same CDR3 is encoded by further DNA sequences in the sample. This CDR3 reads CASSSSGGYGYTF. The CDR3 DNA reads TGTGCCAGCAGTTCATCAGGGGGCTATGGCTACACCTTC. The chain combines TRBV28 with TRBJ1-2; 7 positions match TRBD1. CDR3 size: 13 residues. Germline V CDR1 and CDR2: MDHEN, SYDVKM. With 4 bases clipped from V and 4 bases from J, the junction kept 3 bases outside the gene matches.